One and the same sample provided the 32 T cell receptor beta chains below, sequenced in a study of T cells in localized non-small cell lung cancer. Only in-frame clones appear in the TCRdb table, and some are missing; sequencing was by immunoSEQ multiplex PCR. The sample holds 130,000 or so clones, roughly 90% seen once. This specimen consisted of peripheral blood, obtained before any cancer treatment. The receptors originated from a female donor at least 60 years old with stage I lung adenocarcinoma.

The rearrangement uses TRBV6-6 and TRBJ1-3; D is possibly TRBD1 (5 bases). The CDR3 has 15 amino acids. Germline loops: CDR1 MNHNY, CDR2 SVGAGI (reference sequence). V was trimmed by 0 bases and J by 2 bases, leaving 8 bases between them. CDR3 sequence (DNA): TGTGCCAGCAGTTACTCGGGACGGACTGGAAACACCATATATTTT. Translating gives CASSYSGRTGNTIYF.

The J gene is TRBJ2-7, the V gene TRBV5-1; TRBD2 agrees at 8 bases. CDR3 size: 14 residues. The J segment lost 6 bases and the V segment lost 5 bases, leaving 10 bases of the junction unmatched. CDR1 is SGHRS and CDR2 is YFSETQ in the germline V gene. The DNA of the CDR3 is TGCGCCAGCAGTAGGTGGCAGGGGACTAGCGAGCAGTACTTC. Protein product: CASSRWQGTSEQYF.

The chain recombines TRBV19 with TRBJ2-1; D is uncertain. V dropped 5 bases and J dropped 6 bases, with 17 bases sitting between them. CDR3 size: 15 residues. Germline V gene sequence: CDR1 LNHDA, CDR2 SQIVND (reference sequence). CDR3 nucleotide sequence: TGTGCCAGTAGTTTAACTGCCGTAGTAATCAATGAGCAGTTCTTC. The encoded protein is CASSLTAVVINEQFF.

The chain is built from TRBV5-6 and TRBJ2-6; the D is unclear. Germline CDR1 is SGHDT and CDR2 is YYEEEE. The CDR3 contains 16 residues. Trimming removed 4 bases from V and 0 bases from J, with 11 bases in between. The CDR3 region is CASSIELFSGANVLTF. The DNA of the CDR3 is TGTGCCAGCAGCATCGAGCTTTTCTCTGGGGCCAACGTCCTGACTTTC.

The chain is built from TRBV2 and TRBJ1-2; D is unclear. The CDR3 sequence is 13 residues long. Germline V CDR1 and CDR2: SNHLY, FYNNEI. Trimming left V 4 bases short and J 5 bases short, with 11 bases between. DNA for the CDR3: TGTGCCAGCAGTGGCTATCAGGAGTATGGCTACACCTTC. It yields the protein CASSGYQEYGYTF.

This chain connects TRBV28 to TRBJ1-3; D is perhaps TRBD1 (5 bases). With 11 bases removed from V and 2 bases from J, the gap between germline ends came to 22 bases. This CDR3 contains 16 residues. Germline values: CDR1 MDHEN, CDR2 SYDVKM. The CDR3 DNA is TGTGCCCGACGGACCGGGACCCTGGCTCCTGGAAACACCATATATTTT. Translated: CARRTGTLAPGNTIYF.

This clone was seen only once. The rearrangement joins TRBV5-6 to TRBJ1-5; no clear D gene. The CDR3 contains 13 residues. CDR1 SGHDT and CDR2 YYEEEE come from the germline V gene. V lost 1 base, J lost 3 bases, and 5 bases lay in between. The CDR3 here is CASSLSVNQPQHF. In DNA form, the CDR3 reads TGTGCCAGCAGCTTGAGTGTCAATCAGCCCCAGCATTTT.

The chain combines TRBV28 with TRBJ1-1; unclear D gene. V dropped 1 base and J dropped 3 bases, with 6 bases sitting between them. The length of the CDR3 is 13 residues. The germline V gene has CDR1 MDHEN and CDR2 SYDVKM. The CDR3 loop is CASSLYEDTEAFF. CDR3 coding DNA: TGTGCCAGCAGTTTATATGAGGACACTGAAGCTTTCTTT. Based on the CDR3 plus reference TRBV28 and TRBJ1-1, the full variable domain is DVKVTQSSRYLVKRTGEKVFLECVQDMDHENMFWYRQDPGLGLRLIYFSYDVKMKEKGDIPEGYSVSREKKERFSLILESASTNQTSMYLCASSLYEDTEAFFGQGTRLTVV.

The genes are TRBV6-1 and TRBJ1-3; D is uncertain. Germline loops: CDR1 MNHNS, CDR2 SASEGT. The CDR3 loop spans 12 amino acids. The V gene lost 3 bases and the J gene lost 5 bases, with 5 bases spanning the gap. This CDR3 reads CASSEVRNTIYF. In DNA, the CDR3 is TGTGCCAGCAGTGAGGTGAGAAACACCATATATTTT.

This rearrangement joins TRBV7-9 to TRBJ2-3; no clear D. Germline CDR1 is SEHNR and CDR2 is FQNEAQ (reference sequence). This CDR3 is 13 amino acids long. The ends were cut back, 1 base at V and 4 bases at J, with 6 bases in the middle. This CDR3 is CASSLGSADTQYF. CDR3 bases: TGTGCCAGCAGCTTAGGGTCAGCAGATACGCAGTATTTT.

V gene TRBV29-1 combines with J gene TRBJ1-1, with 8 bases lining up with TRBD1. The length of the CDR3 is 10 residues. The V gene's germline CDR1 is SQVTM and CDR2 ANQGSEA. Trimming cost V 3 bases and J 10 bases; bases outside gene matches: 1. CDR3 in DNA: TGCAGCGTTGACAGGGGGCCAGCTTTCTTT. Its protein product is CSVDRGPAFF.

The chain couples TRBV4-2 to TRBJ2-7; possible D gene TRBD1, 5 bases. The CDR3 sequence is 15 residues long. In germline, CDR1 is LGHNA, CDR2 YNFKEQ. Trimming shortened V by 2 bases and J by 3 bases, and 14 bases separated the two germline ends. The CDR3, as DNA: TGTGCCAGCAGCCAAACGACAGTACAATTCTACGAGCAGTACTTC. Its translation is CASSQTTVQFYEQYF.

The chain employs TRBV2 and TRBJ2-1; 11 bases fit TRBD2. CDR3 length: 12 amino acids. Germline V gene data show CDR1 as SNHLY and CDR2 as FYNNEI. V lost 6 bases and J lost 8; bases outside the gene matches: 0. The CDR3 DNA follows: TGTGCCAGCAGACTAGCGGGAGATGAGCAGTTCTTC. As protein: CASRLAGDEQFF. Based on the CDR3 plus reference TRBV2 and TRBJ2-1, the full variable domain is EPEVTQTPSHQVTQMGQEVILRCVPISNHLYFYWYRQILGQKVEFLVSFYNNEISEKSEIFDDQFSVERPDGSNFTLKIRSTKLEDSAMYFCASRLAGDEQFFGPGTRLTVL.

The chain combines TRBV6-5 with TRBJ1-2; weak D call: TRBD1 (5 bases). Germline CDR1 MNHEY, CDR2 SVGAGI. V lost 6 bases, J lost 3 bases, and 11 bases lay in between. CDR3 length equals 13 residues. CDR3 in DNA: TGTGCCAGCAGCCGGACATATTACTATGGCTACACCTTC. Its protein product is CASSRTYYYGYTF.

V usage is TRBV5-8 and J usage is TRBJ1-4, with D possibly TRBD1 on 6 matching bases. Germline loops: CDR1 SGHTS, CDR2 YDEGEE. Trimming took off 4 bases at V and 5 bases at J, with 15 bases between the two ends. The CDR3 covers 15 residues. The CDR3 DNA follows: TGTGCCAGCAGCCCCACCGACAGGACAAATGAAAAACTGTTTTTT. Its protein product is CASSPTDRTNEKLFF.

The chain carries TRBV19 and TRBJ1-6; 9 nucleotides align to TRBD1. With 6 bases clipped from V and 10 bases from J, the junction kept 7 bases outside the gene matches. Germline V gives CDR1 LNHDA, CDR2 SQIVND (reference sequence). The CDR3 totals 14 residues. For the CDR3, the DNA is TGTGCCAGTAGGCGGACAGGGGAGGGATCACCCCTCCACTTT. It is translated as CASRRTGEGSPLHF.

CDR3 in amino acids: CASSESVQGFRSYEQYF. The DNA of the CDR3 is TGTGCCAGCAGTGAATCGGTACAGGGGTTTAGATCCTACGAGCAGTACTTC. The gene calls are TRBV2 and TRBJ2-7; 7 positions agree with TRBD1. The length of the CDR3 is 17 residues. The V gene's germline CDR1 is SNHLY and CDR2 FYNNEI. Trimming cost V 2 bases and J 1 base; bases outside gene matches: 11.

The rearrangement links TRBV28 to TRBJ2-5; the D is unclear. V lost 5 bases to trimming and J lost 1 base, with 8 bases between them. The germline gives CDR1 MDHEN, CDR2 SYDVKM. The CDR3 has 13 residues. In nucleotides, the CDR3 is TGTGCCAGCAGTCCCACCCTCCAAGAGACCCAGTACTTC. Encoded protein: CASSPTLQETQYF. The variable domain in full, with the rest retrieved from reference TRBV28 and TRBJ2-5, is DVKVTQSSRYLVKRTGEKVFLECVQDMDHENMFWYRQDPGLGLRLIYFSYDVKMKEKGDIPEGYSVSREKKERFSLILESASTNQTSMYLCASSPTLQETQYFGPGTRLLVL.

The chain carries TRBV5-4 and TRBJ2-5, with TRBD2 identical over 8 bases. This CDR3 comprises 15 residues. J was trimmed by 1 base and V by 0 bases; bases with no gene match: 2. Germline V CDR1 and CDR2: SGHNT, YYREEE (reference sequence). The CDR3 is CASSLGGTSQETQYF. CDR3 nucleotides: TGTGCCAGCAGCTTGGGGGGGACTAGCCAAGAGACCCAGTACTTC.

The V call is TRBV30, the J call TRBJ1-2; tentative D call: TRBD1 (6 bases). The germline gives CDR1 GTSNPN, CDR2 SVGIG (reference sequence). The CDR3 extends over 15 amino acids. Trimming took off 0 bases at V and 2 bases at J, with 13 bases between the two ends. The CDR3, as DNA: TGTGCCTGGAGTGTAGGGGGGGGTGGCAACTATGGCTACACCTTC. This codes for CAWSVGGGGNYGYTF.

This chain links TRBV7-3 with TRBJ2-3; D is undetermined. The CDR3 runs 14 residues. Trimming removed 2 bases from V and 3 bases from J, with 9 bases in between. CDR1 and CDR2 from the germline V gene are SGHTA and FQGTGA. CDR3 sequence: CASSLGLGTDTQYF. In nucleotides, the CDR3 is TGTGCCAGCAGCTTAGGGCTGGGTACAGATACGCAGTATTTT.

The chain recombines TRBV11-2 with TRBJ2-7; weak D call: TRBD1 (5 bases). V was trimmed by 5 bases and J by 8 bases, leaving 19 bases between them. Germline values: CDR1 SGHAT, CDR2 FQNNGV. The CDR3 consists of 14 residues. For the CDR3, the DNA is TGTGCCAGCAGCCGCAGGGTCTCCTACGAGCAGCAGTACTTC. It is translated as CASSRRVSYEQQYF.

The V and J genes are TRBV20-1 and TRBJ2-7; D uncertain. The CDR3 length is 10 residues. Germline V gene sequence: CDR1 DFQATT, CDR2 SNEGSKA (reference sequence). Deletions cut 5 bases from V and 3 bases from J, with 5 bases between. The CDR3 bases are TGCAGTGCTGGCAACTACGAGCAGTACTTC. This sequence encodes CSAGNYEQYF.

V and J are TRBV5-6 and TRBJ2-2; 11 bases are a match to TRBD1. The CDR3 length is 16 residues. Germline trimming cut 3 bases from V and 6 bases from J; bases unmatched to any gene: 7. Germline CDR1 SGHDT, CDR2 YYEEEE. The CDR3 DNA follows: TGTGCCAGCAGCTCGTGGGGGACAGGGGGACCCGGGGAGCTGTTTTTT. This sequence encodes CASSSWGTGGPGELFF.

The chain carries TRBV28 and TRBJ2-2; possibly TRBD1 for D (6 bases). The CDR3 contains 14 residues. Trimming left V 4 bases short and J 8 bases short, with 14 bases between. Germline lookup yields CDR1 MDHEN and CDR2 SYDVKM. CDR3 residues: CASSYRVLSGELFF. The CDR3 nucleotides are TGTGCCAGCAGTTACAGGGTTTTGTCGGGGGAGCTGTTTTTT.

The chain recombines TRBV5-1 with TRBJ2-3; perhaps TRBD1 as D (5 bases). Trimming cost V 1 base and J 4 bases, with 16 bases left between them. CDR3 length equals 16 residues. Germline values: CDR1 SGHRS, CDR2 YFSETQ. Written as DNA, the CDR3 is TGCGCCAGCAGCTTGAGTTCGGCAGGGTCGGCAGATACGCAGTATTTT. Protein sequence: CASSLSSAGSADTQYF.

The chain carries TRBV10-3 and TRBJ1-2; D is unclear. CDR3 length: 15 residues. From germline, CDR1 is ENHRY and CDR2 SYGVKD. V lost 7 bases and J 5 bases, leaving 20 bases between the germline ends. CDR3 DNA sequence: TGTGCCATCACGGCGGACTATGAGTACGTATATGGCTACACCTTC. Translation: CAITADYEYVYGYTF.

This chain uses TRBV5-1 with TRBJ2-7; 8 bases agree with TRBD2. The junction had 8 bases not matched to a gene; V was cut back by 1 base and J by 2 bases. This CDR3 region has 16 residues. Germline lookup yields CDR1 SGHRS and CDR2 YFSETQ. The DNA of the CDR3 is TGCGCCAGCAGCTTGCTGTCGACTAGCGCTGCCTACGAGCAGTACTTC. Residues: CASSLLSTSAAYEQYF.

V gene TRBV5-1 combines with J gene TRBJ2-1; either TRBD1 or TRBD2 may fit D (6 bases each). Trimming pared 0 bases from V and 12 bases from J, leaving 19 bases between. The germline V gene has CDR1 SGHRS and CDR2 YFSETQ. The CDR3 length is 15 residues. The CDR3 protein is CASSLGGALSFGQFF. For the CDR3, the DNA is TGCGCCAGCAGCTTGGGGGGGGCGCTCAGCTTTGGGCAGTTCTTC.

This clone was recorded only once. The chain recombines TRBV4-1 with TRBJ1-4; 7 bases are shared with TRBD1. The ends lost 4 bases at V and 8 bases at J; junction bases unmatched: 7. CDR3 length equals 14 residues. Germline lookup yields CDR1 MGHRA and CDR2 YSYEKL. The CDR3 loop is CASSLGGIGEKLFF. The CDR3 nucleotides are TGCGCCAGCAGCCTAGGGGGCATTGGGGAAAAACTGTTTTTT.

The rearrangement links TRBV19 to TRBJ2-3; 8 bases match TRBD1. The CDR3 loop spans 13 amino acids. Per germline, CDR1 LNHDA and CDR2 SQIVND (reference sequence). Unmatched junction bases numbered 8, after V lost 0 bases and J lost 15 bases. The CDR3 DNA is TGTGCCAGTAGTATAGATGTGGGGACAGGCCGCTATTTT. As protein: CASSIDVGTGRYF.

The gene calls are TRBV6-6 and TRBJ1-2; D is uncertain. The V gene lost 6 bases and the J gene lost 0 bases, with 11 bases spanning the gap. CDR3 length: 14 amino acids. CDR1 and CDR2 (germline): MNHNY, SVGAGI (reference sequence). The CDR3 spells CASRTIRTNYGYTF. The CDR3 nucleotides read TGTGCCAGCAGGACTATTCGAACTAACTATGGCTACACCTTC.